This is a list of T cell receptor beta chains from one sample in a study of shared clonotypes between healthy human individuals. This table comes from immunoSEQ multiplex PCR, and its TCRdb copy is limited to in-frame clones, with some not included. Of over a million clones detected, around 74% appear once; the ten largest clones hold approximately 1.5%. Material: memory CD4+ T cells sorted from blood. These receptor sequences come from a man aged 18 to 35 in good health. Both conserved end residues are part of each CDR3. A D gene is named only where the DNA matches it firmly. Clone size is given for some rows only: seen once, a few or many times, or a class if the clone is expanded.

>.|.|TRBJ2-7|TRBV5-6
TGTGCCAGCAGCTTGGCCAGTGTACAGTCCTACGAGCAGTACTTC
CASSLASVQSYEQYF
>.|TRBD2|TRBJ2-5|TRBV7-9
TGTGCCAGCAATACCGAAGCGGGGGGAGTCTTGGAGACCCAGTACTTC
CASNTEAGGVLETQYF
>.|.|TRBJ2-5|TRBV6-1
TGTGCCAGCAGTCTGGGGGGTTGGGAGACCCAGTACTTC
CASSLGGWETQYF
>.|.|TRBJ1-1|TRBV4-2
TGTGCCAGCAACCTTCGGGCGAACACTGAAGCTTTCTTT
CASNLRANTEAFF
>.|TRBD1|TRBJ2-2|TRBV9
TGTGCCAGCACCTTCTCAGGGGGCAACACCGGGGAGCTGTTTTTT
CASTFSGGNTGELFF
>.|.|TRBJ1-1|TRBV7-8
TGTGCCAGCAGCTCCTCGGACTGGGGAAACACTGAAGCTTTCTTT
CASSSSDWGNTEAFF
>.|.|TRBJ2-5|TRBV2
TGTGCCAGCAGTGTAGACCGGAAGACCCAGTACTTC
CASSVDRKTQYF
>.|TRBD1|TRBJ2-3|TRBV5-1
TGCGCCAGCAGCTTCACAGGGGGCATAGGGGATACGCAGTATTTT
CASSFTGGIGDTQYF
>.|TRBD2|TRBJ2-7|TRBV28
TGTGCCAGCAGCCGCGGCGGCGGGGGTGGCTCCTACGAGCAGTACTTC
CASSRGGGGGSYEQYF
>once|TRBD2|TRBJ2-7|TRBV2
TGTGCCAGCAGTGCCCGGACTAGCGGGAGTGACGAGCAGTACTTC
CASSARTSGSDEQYF
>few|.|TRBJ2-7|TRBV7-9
TGTGCCAGCAGCAACCGGGACTACGAGCAGTACTTC
CASSNRDYEQYF
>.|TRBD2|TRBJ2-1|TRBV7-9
TGTGCCAGCAGCCCGCGGACTAGCGGGATAAGCTCCTACAATGAGCAGTTCTTC
CASSPRTSGISSYNEQFF
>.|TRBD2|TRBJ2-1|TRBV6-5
TGTGCCACCCTCAACAAGCGGGGGGGCCTTGCTGAGCAGTTCTTC
CATLNKRGGLAEQFF
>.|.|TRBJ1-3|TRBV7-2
TGTGCCAGCAGCATAAGGGGGAGCTCTGGAAACACCATATATTTT
CASSIRGSSGNTIYF
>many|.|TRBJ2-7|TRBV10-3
TGTGCCATCAGCTCCGGGACGGAGTACGAGCAGTACTTC
CAISSGTEYEQYF
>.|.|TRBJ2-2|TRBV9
TGTGCCAGCAGGCCCACCGGGACTTTCACCGGGGAGCTGTTTTTT
CASRPTGTFTGELFF
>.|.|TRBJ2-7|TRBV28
TGTGCCAGCAGTTTGCCCGCCATTACCGAGCAGTACTTC
CASSLPAITEQYF
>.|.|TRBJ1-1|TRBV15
TGTGCCACCAGCAGAGATGGTAAAACTATGAACACTGAAGCTTTCTTT
CATSRDGKTMNTEAFF
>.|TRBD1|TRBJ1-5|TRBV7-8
TGTGCCAGCAGCTTAGAGGGACAGGGGAGCAATCAGCCCCAGCATTTT
CASSLEGQGSNQPQHF
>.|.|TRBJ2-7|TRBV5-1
TGCGCCAGCAGGGTAAGGTCAGGAGTGGACGAGCAGTACTTC
CASRVRSGVDEQYF
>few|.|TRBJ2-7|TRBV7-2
TGTGCCAGCAGCCCCACTTACACCGAGCAGTACTTC
CASSPTYTEQYF
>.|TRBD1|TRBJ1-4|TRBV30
TGTGCCTGGAGTGGGAGGAGGGGGCCAGGAAAACTGTTTTTT
CAWSGRRGPGKLFF
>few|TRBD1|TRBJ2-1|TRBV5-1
TGCGCCAGCAGCTACCCCGGGACAGGGATGAATGAGCAGTTCTTC
CASSYPGTGMNEQFF
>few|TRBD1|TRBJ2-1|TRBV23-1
TGCGCCAGCAGGAGGACAGGTAGCTCCTACAATGAGCAGTTCTTC
CASRRTGSSYNEQFF
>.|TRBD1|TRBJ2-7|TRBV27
TGTGCCAGCAGTCGGACAGGGGGGTGGTACGAGCAGTACTTC
CASSRTGGWYEQYF
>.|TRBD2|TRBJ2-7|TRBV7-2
TGTGCCAGCAGCAACACCGGGACTAGTAACGAGCAGTACTTC
CASSNTGTSNEQYF
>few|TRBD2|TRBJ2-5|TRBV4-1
TGCGCCACCTCGGGACTAGTTGGAGAGACCCAGTACTTC
CATSGLVGETQYF
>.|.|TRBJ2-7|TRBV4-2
TGTGCCAGCAGCCAAGGGACGGGAGTCGAGCAGTACTTC
CASSQGTGVEQYF
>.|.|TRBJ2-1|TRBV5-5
TGTGCCAGCAGCTTGGCACTCCCTTACAATGAGCAGTTCTTC
CASSLALPYNEQFF
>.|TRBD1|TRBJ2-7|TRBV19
TGTGCCAGTACTCAAGGGACAGGGCTCGGCGAGCAGTACTTC
CASTQGTGLGEQYF
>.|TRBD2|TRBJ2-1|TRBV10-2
TGCGCCAGCAGGGGACTAGCGGGAGAGTATGACAATGAGCAGTTCTTC
CASRGLAGEYDNEQFF
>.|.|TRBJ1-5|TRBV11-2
TGTGCCAGCAGCTTAGGCACTGGGAATCAGCCCCAGCATTTT
CASSLGTGNQPQHF
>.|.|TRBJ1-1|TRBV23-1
TGCGCCAGCAGATGTCGGGGCACTGAAGCTTTCTTT
CASRCRGTEAFF
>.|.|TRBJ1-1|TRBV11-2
TGTGCCAGCAGCCCGCTAAGGAACACTGAAGCTTTCTTT
CASSPLRNTEAFF
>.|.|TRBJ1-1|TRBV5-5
TGTGCCAGCAGGTCCACCACAGGGAGAGGCACTGAAGCTTTCTTT
CASRSTTGRGTEAFF